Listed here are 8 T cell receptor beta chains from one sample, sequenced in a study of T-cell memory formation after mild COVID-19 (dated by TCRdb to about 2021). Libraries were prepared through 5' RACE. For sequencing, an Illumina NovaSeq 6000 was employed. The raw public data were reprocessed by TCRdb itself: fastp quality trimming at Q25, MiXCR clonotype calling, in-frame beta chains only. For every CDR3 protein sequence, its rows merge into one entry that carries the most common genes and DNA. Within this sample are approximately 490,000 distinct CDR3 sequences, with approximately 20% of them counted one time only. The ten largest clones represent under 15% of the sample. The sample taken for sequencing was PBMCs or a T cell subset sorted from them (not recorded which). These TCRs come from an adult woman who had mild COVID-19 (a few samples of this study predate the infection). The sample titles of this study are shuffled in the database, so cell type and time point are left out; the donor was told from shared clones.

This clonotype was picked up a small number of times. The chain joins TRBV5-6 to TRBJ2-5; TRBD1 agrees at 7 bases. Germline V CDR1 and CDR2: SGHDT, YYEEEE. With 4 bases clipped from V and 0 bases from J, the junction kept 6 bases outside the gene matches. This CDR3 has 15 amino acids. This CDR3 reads CASSATTGDQETQYF. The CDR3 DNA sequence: TGTGCCAGCAGCGCAACCACAGGGGACCAAGAGACCCAGTACTTC.

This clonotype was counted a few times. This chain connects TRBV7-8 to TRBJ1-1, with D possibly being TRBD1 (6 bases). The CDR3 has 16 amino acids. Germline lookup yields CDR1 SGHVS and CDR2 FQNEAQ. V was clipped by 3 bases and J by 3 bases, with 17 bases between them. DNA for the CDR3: TGTGCCAGCAGCTTGGACAGCCTTATAGGAGACACTGAAGCTTTCTTT. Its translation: CASSLDSLIGDTEAFF. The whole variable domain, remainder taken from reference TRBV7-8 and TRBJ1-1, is GAGVSQSPRYKVAKRGQDVALRCDPISGHVSLFWYQQALGQGPEFLTYFQNEAQLDKSGLPSDRFFAERPEGSVSTLKIQRTQQEDSAVYLCASSLDSLIGDTEAFFGQGTRLTVV.

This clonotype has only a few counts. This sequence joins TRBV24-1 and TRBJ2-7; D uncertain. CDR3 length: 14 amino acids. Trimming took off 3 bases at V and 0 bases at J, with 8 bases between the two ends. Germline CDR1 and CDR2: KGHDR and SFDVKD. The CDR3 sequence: CATSDPRSSYEQYF. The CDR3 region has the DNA TGTGCCACCAGTGATCCGCGTAGCTCCTACGAGCAGTACTTC.

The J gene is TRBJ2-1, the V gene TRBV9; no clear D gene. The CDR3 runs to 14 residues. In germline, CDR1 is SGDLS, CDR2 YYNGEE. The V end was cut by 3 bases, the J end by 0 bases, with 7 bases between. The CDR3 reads CASSALSSYNEQFF. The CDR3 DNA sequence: TGTGCCAGCAGCGCTCTTAGCTCCTACAATGAGCAGTTCTTC.

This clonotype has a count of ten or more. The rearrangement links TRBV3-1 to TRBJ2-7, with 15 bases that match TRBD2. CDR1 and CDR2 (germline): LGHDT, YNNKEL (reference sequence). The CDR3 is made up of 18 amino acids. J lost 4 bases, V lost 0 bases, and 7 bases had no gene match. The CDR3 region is CASSQDLWTSGRGYEQYF. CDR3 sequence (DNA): TGTGCCAGCAGCCAAGATCTCTGGACTAGCGGGAGGGGTTACGAGCAGTACTTC.

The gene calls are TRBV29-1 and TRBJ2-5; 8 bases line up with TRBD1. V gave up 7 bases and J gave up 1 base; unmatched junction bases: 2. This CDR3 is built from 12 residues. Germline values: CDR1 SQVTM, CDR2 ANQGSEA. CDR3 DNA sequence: TGCAGCGCTGGACAGGGCCAAGAGACCCAGTACTTC. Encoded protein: CSAGQGQETQYF.

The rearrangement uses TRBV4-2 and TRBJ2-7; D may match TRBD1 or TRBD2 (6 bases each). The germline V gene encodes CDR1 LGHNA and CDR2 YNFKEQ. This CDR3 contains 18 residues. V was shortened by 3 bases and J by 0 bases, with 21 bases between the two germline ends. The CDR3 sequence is CASSQPEGERPTSYEQYF. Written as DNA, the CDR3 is TGTGCCAGCAGCCAGCCGGAGGGGGAGCGGCCGACCTCCTACGAGCAGTACTTC.

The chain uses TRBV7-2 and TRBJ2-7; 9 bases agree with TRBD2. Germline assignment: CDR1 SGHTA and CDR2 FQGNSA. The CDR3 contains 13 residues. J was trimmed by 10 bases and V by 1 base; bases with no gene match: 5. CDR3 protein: CASSLGTSEPQYF. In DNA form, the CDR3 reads TGTGCCAGCAGCTTAGGGACTAGCGAGCCCCAGTACTTC. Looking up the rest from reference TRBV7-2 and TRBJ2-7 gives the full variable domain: GAGVSQSPSNKVTEKGKDVELRCDPISGHTALYWYRQSLGQGLEFLIYFQGNSAPDKSGLPSDRFSAERTGGSVSTLTIQRTQQEDSAVYLCASSLGTSEPQYFGPGTRLTVT.